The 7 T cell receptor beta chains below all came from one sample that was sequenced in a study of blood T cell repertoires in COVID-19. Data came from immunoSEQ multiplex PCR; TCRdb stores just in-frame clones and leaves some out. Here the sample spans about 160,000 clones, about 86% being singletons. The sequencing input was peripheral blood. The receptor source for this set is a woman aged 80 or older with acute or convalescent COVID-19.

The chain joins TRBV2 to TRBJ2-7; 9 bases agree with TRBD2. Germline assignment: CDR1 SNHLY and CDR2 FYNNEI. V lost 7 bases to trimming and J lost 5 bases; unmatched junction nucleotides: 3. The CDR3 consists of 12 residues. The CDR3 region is CASTSGNDEQYF. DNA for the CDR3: TGTGCCAGCACTAGCGGGAATGACGAGCAGTACTTC.

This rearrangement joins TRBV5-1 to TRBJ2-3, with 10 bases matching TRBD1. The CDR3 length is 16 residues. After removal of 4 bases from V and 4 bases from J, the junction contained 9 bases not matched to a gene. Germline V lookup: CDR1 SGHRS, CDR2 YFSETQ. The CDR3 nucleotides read TGCGCCAGCAGCCGGGAGACAGGGGGCGGAGCAGATACGCAGTATTTT. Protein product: CASSRETGGGADTQYF.

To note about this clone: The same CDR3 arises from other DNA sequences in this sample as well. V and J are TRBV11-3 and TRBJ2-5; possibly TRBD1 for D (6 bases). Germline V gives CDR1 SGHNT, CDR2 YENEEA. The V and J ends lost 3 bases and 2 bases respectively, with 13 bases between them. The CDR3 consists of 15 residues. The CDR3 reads CASSLGQGSQETQYF. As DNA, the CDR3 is TGTGCCAGCAGCTTGGGGCAGGGGAGTCAAGAGACCCAGTACTTC.

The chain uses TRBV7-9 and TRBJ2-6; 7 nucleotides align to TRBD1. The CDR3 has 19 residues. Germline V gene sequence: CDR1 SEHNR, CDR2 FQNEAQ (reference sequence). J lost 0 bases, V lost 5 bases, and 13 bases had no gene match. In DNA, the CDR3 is TGTGCCAGCAGCGCCCACGGGGACAGATCCTTCTCTGGGGCCAACGTCCTGACTTTC. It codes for CASSAHGDRSFSGANVLTF.

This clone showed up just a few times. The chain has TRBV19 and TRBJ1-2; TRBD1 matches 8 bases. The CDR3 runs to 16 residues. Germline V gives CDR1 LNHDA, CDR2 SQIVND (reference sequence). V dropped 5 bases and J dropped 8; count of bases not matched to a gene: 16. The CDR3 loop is CASSLGQGTLSRGYTF. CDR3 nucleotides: TGTGCCAGTAGTCTCGGACAGGGAACCTTATCGCGGGGCTACACCTTC.

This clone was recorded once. This chain's CDR3 is CASSSGPSYEQYF. CDR3 nucleotide sequence: TGTGCCAGCAGCTCCGGTCCAAGCTACGAGCAGTACTTC. The chain links TRBV7-9 to TRBJ2-7; D call uncertain. This CDR3 is built from 13 residues. Germline loops: CDR1 SEHNR, CDR2 FQNEAQ (reference sequence). The V gene lost 4 bases and the J gene lost 3 bases, with 10 bases spanning the gap. The whole variable domain, remainder taken from reference TRBV7-9 and TRBJ2-7, is DTGVSQNPRHKITKRGQNVTFRCDPISEHNRLYWYRQTLGQGPEFLTYFQNEAQLEKSRLLSDRFSAERPKGSFSTLEIQRTEQGDSAMYLCASSSGPSYEQYFGPGTRLTVT.

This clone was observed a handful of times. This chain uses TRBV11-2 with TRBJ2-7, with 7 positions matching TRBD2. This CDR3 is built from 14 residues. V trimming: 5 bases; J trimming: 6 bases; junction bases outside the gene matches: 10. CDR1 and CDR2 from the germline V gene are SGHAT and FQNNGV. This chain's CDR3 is CASSPLAGVGEQYF. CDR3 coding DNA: TGTGCCAGCAGCCCCCTCGCGGGAGTGGGCGAGCAGTACTTC.